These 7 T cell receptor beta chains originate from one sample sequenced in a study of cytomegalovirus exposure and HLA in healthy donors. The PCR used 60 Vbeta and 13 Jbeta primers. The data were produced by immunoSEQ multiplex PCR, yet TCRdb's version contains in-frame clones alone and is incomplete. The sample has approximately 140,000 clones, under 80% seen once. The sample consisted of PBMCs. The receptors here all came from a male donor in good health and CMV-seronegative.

In DNA, the CDR3 is TGTGCCAGTAGTAGGGACAGGTCTAACTATGGCTACACCTTC. The encoded protein is CASSRDRSNYGYTF. V usage is TRBV19 and J usage is TRBJ1-2, with 8 bases aligning to TRBD1. This CDR3 is 14 amino acids long. The V segment lost 4 bases and the J segment 0 bases; nucleotides outside the gene matches: 1. Germline V gene lookup returns CDR1 LNHDA and CDR2 SQIVND (reference sequence).

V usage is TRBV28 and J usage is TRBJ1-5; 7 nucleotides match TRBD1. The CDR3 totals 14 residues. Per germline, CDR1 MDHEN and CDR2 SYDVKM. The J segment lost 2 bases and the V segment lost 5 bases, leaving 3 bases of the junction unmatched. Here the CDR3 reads CASSPGTGNQPQHF. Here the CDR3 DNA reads TGTGCCAGCAGTCCAGGGACAGGCAATCAGCCCCAGCATTTT.

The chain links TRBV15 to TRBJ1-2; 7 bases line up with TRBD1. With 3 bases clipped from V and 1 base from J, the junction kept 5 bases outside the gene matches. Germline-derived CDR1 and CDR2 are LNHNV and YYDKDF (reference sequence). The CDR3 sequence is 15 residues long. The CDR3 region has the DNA TGTGCCACCAGCAGGGTGGACAGGAATAACTATGGCTACACCTTC. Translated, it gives CATSRVDRNNYGYTF.

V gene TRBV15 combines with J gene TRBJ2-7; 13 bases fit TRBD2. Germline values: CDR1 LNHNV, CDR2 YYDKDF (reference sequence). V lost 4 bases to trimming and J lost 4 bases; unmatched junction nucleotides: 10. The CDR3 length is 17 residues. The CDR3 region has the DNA TGTGCCACCAGCACCCGACTAGCGGGGGGTATGGCGTACGAGCAGTACTTC. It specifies CATSTRLAGGMAYEQYF.

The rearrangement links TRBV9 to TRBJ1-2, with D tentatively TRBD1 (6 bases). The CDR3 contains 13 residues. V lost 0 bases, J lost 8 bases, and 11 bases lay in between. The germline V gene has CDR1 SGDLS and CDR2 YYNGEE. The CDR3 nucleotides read TGTGCCAGCAGCGTAGTCCCGGGACAAGGCTACACCTTC. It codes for CASSVVPGQGYTF. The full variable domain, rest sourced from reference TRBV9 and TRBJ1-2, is DSGVTQTPKHLITATGQRVTLRCSPRSGDLSVYWYQQSLDQGLQFLIQYYNGEERAKGNILERFSAQQFPDLHSELNLSSLELGDSALYFCASSVVPGQGYTFGSGTRLTVV.

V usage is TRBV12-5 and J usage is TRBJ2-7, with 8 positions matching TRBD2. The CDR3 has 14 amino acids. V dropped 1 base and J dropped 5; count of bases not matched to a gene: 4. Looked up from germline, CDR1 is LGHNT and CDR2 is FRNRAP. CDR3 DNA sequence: TGTGCTAGTGGTTTGGGGGGACTAGTCCACGAGCAGTACTTC. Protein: CASGLGGLVHEQYF.

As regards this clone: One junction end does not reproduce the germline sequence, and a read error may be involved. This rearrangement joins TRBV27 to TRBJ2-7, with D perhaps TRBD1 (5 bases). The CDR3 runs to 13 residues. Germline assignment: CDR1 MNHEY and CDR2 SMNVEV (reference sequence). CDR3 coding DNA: TGTGCCAGCAGTTGGCAGGGCTCCCACGAGCAGTACTTC. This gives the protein CASSWQGSHEQYF.